This T cell receptor (beta chain) was obtained from a study of CD4+ T cells in melanoma (dated by TCRdb to 2021 to 2024). A note on the overall study: Neoantigen-specific CD4+ T cells in human melanoma were what the study investigated.

Donors were patients with melanoma. Results the study describes overall, beyond this receptor: Neoantigen-specific CD4+ T cells were reported to be correlated with the function of CD8+ T cells, macrophages and B cells. According to the report, neoantigen-specific CD4+ T cells in melanoma displayed diverse differentiation states.

The cysteine opens and the phenylalanine closes a CDR3 of 13 amino acids. Just CDR3 DNA is preserved here, 39 bases in frame from base 1. Trimming costs V 3 bases and J 3 bases, and their ends lie 8 bases apart. For this clone: This receptor's antigen is unknown. No base quality information exists; no much larger clone differs at one position.

The library was produced with the immunoSEQ multiplex PCR assay. This immuneACCESS table, as held by TCRdb, lists in-frame sequences with V and J called but not all clones. Of the missing ones, under half trace to an unresolved V gene in checked studies; the others have no known cause. Across this sample there are 20,000 to 25,000 clones, with just under 80% seen only once. Jointly, the top ten make up approximately 9.7% of the sample. The chain is encoded by TRBV23-1 joined to TRBJ1-2; the D gene lacks a confident call. TRBV23-1 is an ORF, with its function uncertain. This clonotype was obtained from a human donor with melanoma. The nucleotide sequence is TGCGCCAGCAGTCATCACCAGGACTATGGCTACACCTTC. Its amino acids are CASSHHQDYGYTF.